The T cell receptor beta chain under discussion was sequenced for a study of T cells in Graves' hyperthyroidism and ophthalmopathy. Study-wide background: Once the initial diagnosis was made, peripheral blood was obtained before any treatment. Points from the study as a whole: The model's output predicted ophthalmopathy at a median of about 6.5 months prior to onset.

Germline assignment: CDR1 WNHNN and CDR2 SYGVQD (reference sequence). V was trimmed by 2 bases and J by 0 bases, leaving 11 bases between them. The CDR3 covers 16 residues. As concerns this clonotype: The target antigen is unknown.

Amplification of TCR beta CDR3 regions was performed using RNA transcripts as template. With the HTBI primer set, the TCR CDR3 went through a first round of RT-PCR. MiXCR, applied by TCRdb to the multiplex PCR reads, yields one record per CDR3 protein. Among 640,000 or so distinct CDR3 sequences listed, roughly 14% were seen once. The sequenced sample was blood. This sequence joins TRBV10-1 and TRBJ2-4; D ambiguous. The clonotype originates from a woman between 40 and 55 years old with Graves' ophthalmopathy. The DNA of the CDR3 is TGCGCCAGCAGTGAGGAAACTCGACCAGCCAAAAACATTCAGTACTTC. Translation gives CASSEETRPAKNIQYF.